Each of the 15 T cell receptor beta chains below was sequenced from the same sample in a study of identical twins. TCRdb reprocessed the 5' RACE reads with MiXCR, giving one entry per CDR3 protein. Here the sample spans hundreds of thousands of distinct CDR3 sequences, 6% to 8.5% being singletons. This sample also belongs to another study, concerning yellow fever vaccine responses in identical twins.

The sequenced sample was CD8+ T cells sorted from blood. These TCRs come from a woman aged 18-29 years in good health.

This clonotype was recorded a few times. This chain connects TRBV12-3 or TRBV12-4 to TRBJ2-7; the D is unclear. V was shortened by 1 base and J by 3 bases, with 10 bases between the two germline ends. This CDR3 is 14 amino acids long. The CDR3 nucleotides read TGTGCCAGCAGTTTAGGGATAGGGCTCTACGAGCAGTACGTC. Amino acids: CASSLGIGLYEQYV.

This clonotype was observed a handful of times. V is TRBV6-2 or TRBV6-3 and J is TRBJ2-5; 7 bases are shared with TRBD2. V lost 4 bases to trimming and J lost 0 bases; unmatched junction nucleotides: 11. Germline values: CDR1 MNHEY, CDR2 SVGEGT. The CDR3 totals 17 residues. As DNA, the CDR3 is TGTGCCAGCAGTTCGCTCCTAGCGGTGGCGTACCAAGAGACCCAGTACTTC. Protein product: CASSSLLAVAYQETQYF.

In its sample, this clonotype was seen a few times. CDR3 DNA sequence: TGTGCCAGCAGCCCTCAGATGAGCTCCTACAATGAGCAGTTCTTC. Protein: CASSPQMSSYNEQFF. V usage is TRBV5-5 and J usage is TRBJ2-1; D unclear. V gave up 4 bases and J gave up 0 bases, with 11 bases separating them. Germline-derived CDR1 and CDR2 are SGHKS and YYEKEE (reference sequence). The CDR3 has 15 amino acids.

There are a few counts of this clonotype. The rearrangement joins TRBV24-1 to TRBJ1-2; 9 positions match TRBD1. This CDR3 spans 15 amino acids. The ends lost 6 bases at V and 4 bases at J; junction bases unmatched: 8. Germline loops: CDR1 KGHDR, CDR2 SFDVKD. The CDR3 region is CATSSPGQGGYGYTF. Here the CDR3 DNA reads TGTGCCACCAGTTCTCCGGGACAGGGAGGCTATGGCTACACCTTC.

In nucleotides, the CDR3 is TGTGCCACCAGTGATCCTACCTGGTCCTACACCGGGGAGCTGTTTTTT. Its translation: CATSDPTWSYTGELFF. V gene TRBV24-1 combines with J gene TRBJ2-2; D unresolved. The CDR3 spans 16 residues. Per the germline V gene, CDR1 is KGHDR and CDR2 is SFDVKD. The germline V and J ends were trimmed by 3 bases and 3 bases, with 13 bases remaining between them.

This sequence joins TRBV7-3 and TRBJ2-1; tentatively, D is TRBD2 (6 bases). CDR3 size: 13 residues. CDR1 is SGHTA and CDR2 is FQGTGA in the germline V gene. Trimming pared 4 bases from V and 9 bases from J, leaving 13 bases between. This chain's CDR3 is CASSSTGALEQFF. CDR3 nucleotide sequence: TGTGCCAGCAGCTCAACGGGAGCCCTTGAGCAGTTCTTC.

V gene TRBV28 combines with J gene TRBJ2-4; D is uncertain. CDR3 length: 14 amino acids. V dropped 3 bases and J dropped 7 bases, with 13 bases sitting between them. Per the germline V gene, CDR1 is MDHEN and CDR2 is SYDVKM. CDR3 nucleotides: TGTGCCAGCAGTTTTTCCTGGATCGAGAACATTCAGTACTTC. As protein: CASSFSWIENIQYF.

This clonotype was recorded a few times. The genes are TRBV5-1 and TRBJ2-5; tentative D call: TRBD1 (6 bases). Germline assignment: CDR1 SGHRS and CDR2 YFSETQ. The ends were cut back, 1 base at V and 0 bases at J, with 25 bases in the middle. The CDR3 length is 20 residues. The CDR3 DNA follows: TGCGCCAGCAGCTTGCTTAGGTCAGCAGCCTTCCGGGACAACCAAGAGACCCAGTACTTC. This encodes CASSLLRSAAFRDNQETQYF.

This clonotype has ten or more counts. The genes are TRBV28 and TRBJ2-5; D may correspond to TRBD1 or TRBD2 (5 bases each). Trimming pared 5 bases from V and 2 bases from J, leaving 24 bases between. The CDR3 contains 18 residues. The germline CDR1 and CDR2 sequences are MDHEN and SYDVKM. CDR3 coding DNA: TGTGCCAGCAGTATCCTCGGCCGATCTTCGGGACCGCAAGAGACCCAGTACTTC. It yields the protein CASSILGRSSGPQETQYF. The full variable domain, rest sourced from reference TRBV28 and TRBJ2-5, is DVKVTQSSRYLVKRTGEKVFLECVQDMDHENMFWYRQDPGLGLRLIYFSYDVKMKEKGDIPEGYSVSREKKERFSLILESASTNQTSMYLCASSILGRSSGPQETQYFGPGTRLLVL.

This chain connects TRBV7-3 to TRBJ2-6; D is ambiguous. This CDR3 has 16 residues. Germline CDR1 SGHTA, CDR2 FQGTGA. Trimming took 4 bases from V and 0 from J, leaving 10 bases between them. CDR3 region: CASSSRADSGANVLTF. DNA of the CDR3: TGTGCCAGCAGCTCCCGGGCAGACTCTGGGGCCAACGTCCTGACTTTC.

The genes are TRBV11-2 and TRBJ2-1; 13 bases agree with TRBD2. V gave up 0 bases and J gave up 3 bases; unmatched junction bases: 2. In germline, CDR1 is SGHAT, CDR2 FQNNGV. The CDR3 length is 17 residues. The CDR3 sequence is CASSLDTSGGVYNEQFF. CDR3 nucleotides: TGTGCCAGCAGCTTAGATACTAGCGGGGGGGTCTACAATGAGCAGTTCTTC.

This rearrangement joins TRBV6-5 to TRBJ2-3; 11 nucleotides line up with TRBD2. J was trimmed by 2 bases and V by 0 bases; bases with no gene match: 4. The CDR3 is 17 amino acids. Per germline, CDR1 MNHEY and CDR2 SVGAGI. The CDR3 nucleotides read TGTGCCAGCAGTTACTCGTCTAGCGGGAGGTTCACAGATACGCAGTATTTT. It translates to CASSYSSSGRFTDTQYF.

The V gene is TRBV11-2, the J gene TRBJ2-1; D gene unclear. This CDR3 is built from 13 residues. Germline V gives CDR1 SGHAT, CDR2 FQNNGV. Trimming took off 1 base at V and 8 bases at J, with 9 bases between the two ends. The CDR3, as DNA: TGTGCCAGCAGCTTAGCCCATATGGATGAGCAGTTCTTC. Translation: CASSLAHMDEQFF.

This clonotype was detected only a few times. The chain has TRBV28 and TRBJ2-1; 10 bases map to TRBD2. V dropped 3 bases and J dropped 7; count of bases not matched to a gene: 6. This CDR3 has 15 amino acids. Germline V gene data show CDR1 as MDHEN and CDR2 as SYDVKM. The CDR3 region has the DNA TGTGCCAGCAGTTTCGCGGCTAGCGGGAGAAATGAGCAGTTCTTC. This codes for CASSFAASGRNEQFF.

This clonotype was observed a few times. The J gene is TRBJ2-7, the V gene TRBV24-1; perhaps D is TRBD1 or TRBD2 (5 bases each). The germline gives CDR1 KGHDR, CDR2 SFDVKD. With 0 bases removed from V and 6 bases from J, the gap between germline ends came to 8 bases. The CDR3 covers 13 residues. CDR3 DNA sequence: TGTGCCACCAGTGATTTGATTGGGGGCGAGCAGTACTTC. This translates into CATSDLIGGEQYF.